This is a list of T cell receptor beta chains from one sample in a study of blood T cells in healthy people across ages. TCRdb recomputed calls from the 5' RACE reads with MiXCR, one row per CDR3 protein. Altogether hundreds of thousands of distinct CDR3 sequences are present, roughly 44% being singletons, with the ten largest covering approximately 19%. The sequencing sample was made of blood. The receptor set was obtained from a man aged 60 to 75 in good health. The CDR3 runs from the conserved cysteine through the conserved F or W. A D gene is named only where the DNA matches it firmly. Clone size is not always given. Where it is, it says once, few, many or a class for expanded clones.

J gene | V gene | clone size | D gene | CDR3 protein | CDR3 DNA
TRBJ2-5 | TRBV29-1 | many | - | CSVVRQGLETQYF | TGCAGCGTTGTACGGCAGGGCCTCGAGACCCAGTACTTC
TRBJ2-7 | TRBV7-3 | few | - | CASSLTGHYEQYF | TGTGCCAGCAGCTTAACAGGGCACTACGAGCAGTACTTC
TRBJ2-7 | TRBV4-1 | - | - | CASSQGALRSYNEQYF | TGCGCCAGCAGCCAAGGGGCCCTCCGCTCCTACAATGAGCAGTACTTC
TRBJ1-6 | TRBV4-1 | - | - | CASSQERHQSSYNSPLHF | TGCGCCAGCAGCCAAGAAAGGCACCAGAGCTCCTATAATTCACCCCTCCACTTT
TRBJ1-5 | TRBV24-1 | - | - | CATTPGHLMGNQPQHF | TGTGCCACCACACCGGGCCACTTAATGGGCAATCAGCCCCAGCATTTT
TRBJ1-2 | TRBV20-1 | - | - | CSARSRTVAGYTF | TGCAGTGCTAGGAGCCGGACAGTAGCCGGCTACACCTTC
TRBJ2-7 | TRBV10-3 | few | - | CAISESGASDYEQYF | TGTGCCATCAGTGAGTCGGGGGCCAGCGACTACGAGCAGTACTTC
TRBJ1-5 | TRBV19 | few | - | CASSIASNQPQHF | TGTGCCAGTAGTATTGCGAGCAATCAGCCCCAGCATTTT
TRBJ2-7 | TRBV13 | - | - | CASSVDGRAYEQYF | TGTGCCAGCAGCGTAGATGGGCGGGCCTACGAGCAGTACTTC
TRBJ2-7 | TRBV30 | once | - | CAWSAQGTYEQYF | TGTGCCTGGAGTGCCCAGGGGACCTACGAGCAGTACTTC
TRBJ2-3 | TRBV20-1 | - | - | CSARGPQTDTQYF | TGCAGTGCTAGAGGCCCACAGACAGATACGCAGTATTTT
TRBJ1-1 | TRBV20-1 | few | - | CSARDAAPLMNTEAFF | TGCAGTGCTAGAGATGCGGCTCCCCTCATGAACACTGAAGCTTTCTTT
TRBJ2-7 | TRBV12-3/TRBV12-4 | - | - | CASSLKGAAGGYEQYF | TGTGCCAGCAGTTTAAAAGGGGCAGCCGGTGGCTACGAGCAGTACTTC
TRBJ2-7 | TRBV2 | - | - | CASKVGSYEQYF | TGTGCCAGCAAGGTCGGATCCTACGAGCAGTACTTC
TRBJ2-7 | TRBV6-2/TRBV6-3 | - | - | CASSNNGGIYEQYF | TGTGCCAGCAGCAACAACGGAGGGATCTACGAGCAGTACTTC
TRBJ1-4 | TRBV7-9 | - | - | CASSLSRVGDEKLFF | TGTGCCAGCAGCTTATCCAGGGTAGGGGATGAAAAACTGTTTTTT
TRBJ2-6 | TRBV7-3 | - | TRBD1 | CASSLTGQGALSGANVLTF | TGTGCCAGCAGCTTAACGGGACAGGGGGCGCTGAGTGGGGCCAACGTCCTGACTTTC
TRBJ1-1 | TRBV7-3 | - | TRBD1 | CASIQPQGGTEAFF | TGTGCCAGCATCCAACCACAGGGGGGGACTGAAGCTTTCTTT
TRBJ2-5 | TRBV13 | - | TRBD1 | CASSLGLTTGVFKTQYF | TGTGCCAGCAGCTTAGGCCTAACGACAGGGGTGTTTAAGACCCAGTACTTC
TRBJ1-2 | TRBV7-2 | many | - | CASSLVMDGYTF | TGTGCCAGCAGCTTAGTTATGGATGGCTACACCTTC
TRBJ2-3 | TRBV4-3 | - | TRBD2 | CASSQDETGGPTDTQYF | TGCGCCAGCAGCCAAGATGAAACGGGGGGGCCCACAGATACGCAGTATTTT
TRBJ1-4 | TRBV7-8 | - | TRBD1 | CASSPGTGGRKLFF | TGTGCCAGCAGCCCCGGGACAGGGGGCCGGAAACTGTTTTTT
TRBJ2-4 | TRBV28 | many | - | CASSFRMDRPNEAKNIQYF | TGTGCCAGCAGTTTCCGAATGGACAGACCTAACGAAGCCAAAAACATTCAGTACTTC
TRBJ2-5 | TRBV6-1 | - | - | CASSDDYANEQYF | TGTGCCAGCAGTGACGACTACGCCAATGAGCAGTACTTC
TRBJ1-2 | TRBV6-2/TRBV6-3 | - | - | CASSEGVAGYTF | TGTGCCAGCAGCGAGGGGGTTGCTGGCTACACCTTC
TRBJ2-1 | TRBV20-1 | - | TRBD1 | CIARTGRQFF | TGCATTGCTAGGACAGGGAGGCAGTTCTTC
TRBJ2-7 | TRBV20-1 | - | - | CSARGSAFSYEQYF | TGCAGTGCTAGGGGATCGGCTTTCTCCTACGAGCAGTACTTC
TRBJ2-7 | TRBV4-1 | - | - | CASSPEEGALYEQYF | TGCGCCAGCAGCCCCGAGGAAGGGGCGCTTTACGAGCAGTACTTC
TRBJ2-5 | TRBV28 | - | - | CASGPSVGSETQYF | TGTGCCAGCGGGCCTAGTGTGGGGTCAGAGACCCAGTACTTC
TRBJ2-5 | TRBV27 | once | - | CASSTRKETQYF | TGTGCCAGCAGTACCCGCAAAGAGACCCAGTACTTC
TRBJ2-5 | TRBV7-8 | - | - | CASSLGTVRETQYF | TGTGCCAGCAGCTTGGGGACGGTCCGAGAGACCCAGTACTTC
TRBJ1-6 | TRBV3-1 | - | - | CASTLDGGILHF | TGTGCCAGCACCTTGGACGGAGGGATTCTCCACTTT
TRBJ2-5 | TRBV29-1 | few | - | CSAGRLQETQYF | TGCAGCGCGGGACGGCTACAAGAGACCCAGTACTTC
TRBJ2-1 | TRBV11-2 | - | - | CASSLGLGREQFF | TGTGCCAGCAGCCTGGGACTTGGGCGGGAGCAGTTCTTC
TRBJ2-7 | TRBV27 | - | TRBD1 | CTSRSPGQGAYEQYF | TGTACCAGCAGATCACCGGGACAGGGGGCGTACGAGCAGTACTTC
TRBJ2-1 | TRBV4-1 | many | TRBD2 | CASSPGLAVSYNEQFF | TGTGCCAGCAGCCCGGGACTAGCGGTCTCCTACAATGAGCAGTTCTTC
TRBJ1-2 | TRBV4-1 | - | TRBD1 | CASSHADRGGYGYTF | TGCGCCAGCAGCCATGCCGACAGGGGGGGCTATGGCTACACCTTC
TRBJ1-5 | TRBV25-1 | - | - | CANSGTDSNQPQHF | TGTGCCAACTCAGGGACGGATAGCAATCAGCCCCAGCATTTT
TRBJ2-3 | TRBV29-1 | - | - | CSVTGGSGTDTQYF | TGCAGCGTTACGGGGGGCAGTGGCACAGATACGCAGTATTTT
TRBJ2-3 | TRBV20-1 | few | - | CSANPAGRDRASGTQYF | TGCAGTGCTAACCCCGCCGGGCGGGACCGCGCGTCGGGCACGCAGTATTTT
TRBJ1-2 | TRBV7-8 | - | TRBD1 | CASSLTRLRQGANYGYTF | TGTGCCAGCAGCTTAACCCGATTACGACAGGGCGCTAACTATGGCTACACCTTC
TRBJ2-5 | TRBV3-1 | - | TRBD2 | CASSQGGAGGPRETQYF | TGTGCCAGCAGCCAAGGTGGAGCGGGGGGGCCTCGAGAGACCCAGTACTTC
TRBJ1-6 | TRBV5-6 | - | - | CASSLRGSPLHF | TGTGCCAGCAGCTTGCGGGGTTCACCCCTCCACTTT
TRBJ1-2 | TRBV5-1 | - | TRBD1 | CASELGQGTYGYTF | TGCGCCAGCGAACTCGGACAGGGAACCTATGGCTACACCTTC
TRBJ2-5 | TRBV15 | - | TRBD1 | CATSRDPGGQETQYF | TGTGCCACCAGCAGAGATCCAGGGGGACAAGAGACCCAGTACTTC
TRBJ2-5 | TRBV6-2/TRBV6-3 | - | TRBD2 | CASRRLAVQETQYF | TGTGCCAGCAGACGACTAGCGGTCCAAGAGACCCAGTACTTC
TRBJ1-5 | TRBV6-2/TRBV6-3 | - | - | CASTKGDQPQHF | TGTGCCAGCACCAAAGGAGATCAGCCCCAGCATTTT
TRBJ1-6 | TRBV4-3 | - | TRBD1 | CASSQEARGRSPLHF | TGCGCCAGCAGCCAAGAGGCCAGGGGGCGTTCACCCCTCCACTTT
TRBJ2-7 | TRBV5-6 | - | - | CASSLGRGINEQYF | TGTGCCAGCAGCTTGGGGAGGGGGATAAACGAGCAGTACTTC
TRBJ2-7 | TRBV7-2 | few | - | CASSLQTRYEQYF | TGTGCCAGCAGCTTACAAACCCGCTACGAGCAGTACTTC
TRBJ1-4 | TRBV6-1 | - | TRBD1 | CASTRQGYNEKLFF | TGTGCCAGCACCAGACAGGGCTATAATGAAAAACTGTTTTTT
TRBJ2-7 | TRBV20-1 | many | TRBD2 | CSARDPGSGGYEQYF | TGCAGTGCTAGAGATCCCGGGAGCGGGGGTTACGAGCAGTACTTC
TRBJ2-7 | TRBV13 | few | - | CASSLDTEEQYF | TGTGCCAGCAGCTTGGACACAGAAGAGCAGTACTTC
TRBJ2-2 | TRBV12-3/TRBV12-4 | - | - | CASSPRLMNTGELFF | TGTGCCAGCAGCCCCCGGTTGATGAACACCGGGGAGCTGTTTTTT
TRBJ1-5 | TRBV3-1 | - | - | CASSQGAGPQPQHF | TGTGCCAGCAGCCAAGGCGCAGGGCCTCAGCCCCAGCATTTT
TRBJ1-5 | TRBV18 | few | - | CASSPGQHSNQPQHF | TGTGCCAGCTCCCCCGGACAGCATAGCAATCAGCCCCAGCATTTT
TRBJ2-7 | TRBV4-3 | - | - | CASSQDRDGYEQYF | TGCGCCAGCAGCCAAGACAGGGATGGCTACGAGCAGTACTTC
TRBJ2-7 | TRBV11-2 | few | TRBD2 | CASSLDGGAGEQYF | TGTGCCAGCAGCTTAGACGGGGGGGCAGGCGAGCAGTACTTC